The count of the clone carrying this T cell receptor (beta chain) is one. These data belong to a study of blood T cell repertoires in COVID-19. Study background: Samples representing acute and convalescent COVID-19 were sourced from the United States, Italy and Spain. Sources were T cells, B-cell-depleted T cells, or PBMCs; the material itself was cDNA or gDNA.

Sequencing was performed with immunoSEQ multiplex PCR; in TCRdb, only in-frame clones are kept and a portion is missing. The sample has roughly 280,000 clones; 91% are singletons. Contact with a PCR-confirmed or clinician-diagnosed COVID-19 case occurred within 2 weeks of entry. Unmatched junction bases numbered 4, after V lost 0 bases and J lost 6 bases. Per the germline V gene, CDR1 is LGHDT and CDR2 is YNNKEL (reference sequence). The CDR3 has 15 amino acids. This clonotype originated in a man in his forties or fifties who had been exposed to COVID-19. Sequencing used PBMCs or T cells enriched from blood (not recorded which). The chain is built from TRBV3-1 (or the pseudogene TRBV3-2) and TRBJ2-7; 11 bases are shared with TRBD2. The CDR3 spells CASSQERLAGTEQYF. Here the CDR3 DNA reads TGTGCCAGCAGCCAAGAGAGACTAGCGGGAACCGAGCAGTACTTC.